The 23 T cell receptor beta chains in this list originate from one sample, sequenced in a study of blood T cell repertoires in COVID-19. Libraries were prepared by immunoSEQ multiplex PCR; TCRdb keeps only in-frame clonotypes and omits some of them. The table includes 200,000 to 250,000 clones, roughly 80% detected once. Sequencing used PBMCs or T cells enriched from blood (not recorded which). All receptors derive from a man aged 55 to 70 who had recovered from COVID-19.

The chain combines TRBV7-8 with TRBJ2-3, with a possible D match to TRBD2 (6 bases). V shed 2 bases and J shed 3 bases, with 18 bases lying between them. The CDR3 has 17 amino acids. Germline lookup yields CDR1 SGHVS and CDR2 FQNEAQ. The CDR3: CASSLMNAMGGTDTQYF. DNA of the CDR3: TGTGCCAGCAGCTTAATGAACGCAATGGGGGGAACAGATACGCAGTATTTT.

The chain recombines TRBV30 with TRBJ1-2, with 10 nucleotides matching TRBD1. Germline assignment: CDR1 GTSNPN and CDR2 SVGIG (reference sequence). The CDR3 has 18 amino acids. After removal of 1 base from V and 4 bases from J, the junction contained 15 bases not matched to a gene. The DNA of the CDR3 is TGTGCCTGGAGTGGGGGAAACGTCGGGACAGGGGCCATCTATGGCTACACCTTC. It yields the protein CAWSGGNVGTGAIYGYTF.

The chain recombines TRBV4-3 with TRBJ1-1; a possible D gene is TRBD1 (6 bases). With 3 bases removed from V and 5 bases from J, the gap between germline ends came to 16 bases. CDR3 size: 15 residues. Germline assignment: CDR1 LGHNA and CDR2 YSLEER. Here the CDR3 reads CASSHGTQGRTEAFF. The CDR3 DNA is TGCGCCAGCAGCCATGGAACACAGGGTCGTACTGAAGCTTTCTTT.

The V gene is TRBV30, the J gene TRBJ2-5; 8 bases are shared with TRBD2. J lost 0 bases, V lost 0 bases, and 6 bases had no gene match. The CDR3 is 16 amino acids. The V gene's germline CDR1 is GTSNPN and CDR2 SVGIG (reference sequence). The CDR3 sequence is CAWSVDVAGYQETQYF. CDR3 in DNA: TGTGCCTGGAGTGTAGACGTAGCGGGGTACCAAGAGACCCAGTACTTC.

J is TRBJ2-3 and V is TRBV5-1; 8 nucleotides align to TRBD1. This CDR3 has 15 residues. CDR1 is SGHRS and CDR2 is YFSETQ in the germline V gene. V lost 4 bases to trimming and J lost 4 bases; unmatched junction nucleotides: 8. The chain's CDR3 is CASSIDRGASDTQYF. The CDR3 DNA reads as TGCGCCAGCAGCATAGACAGGGGCGCGTCAGATACGCAGTATTTT. Together with reference TRBV5-1 and TRBJ2-3, the CDR3 gives the full variable domain: KAGVTQTPRYLIKTRGQQVTLSCSPISGHRSVSWYQQTPGQGLQFLFEYFSETQRNKGNFPGRFSGRQFSNSRSEMNVSTLELGDSALYLCASSIDRGASDTQYFGPGTRLTVL.

This sequence joins TRBV18 and TRBJ1-4, with 9 bases lining up with TRBD1. The length of the CDR3 is 13 residues. Trimming took 3 bases from V and 7 from J; bases not matched to a gene: 0. CDR1 is KGHSH and CDR2 is LQKENI in the germline V gene. CDR3 DNA: TGTGCCAGCTCACCGGGACAGGGTGAAAAACTGTTTTTT. Amino acids: CASSPGQGEKLFF.

This clone has only one observation. The V call is TRBV10-3, the J call TRBJ2-7; TRBD1 aligns across 7 bases. The CDR3 has 16 amino acids. The germline V gene encodes CDR1 ENHRY and CDR2 SYGVKD. J gave up 0 bases and V 3 bases, and 8 bases lay outside the gene matches. The CDR3 region is CAISETGVGGSYEQYF. The CDR3 nucleotides read TGTGCCATCAGTGAAACAGGGGTAGGGGGCTCCTACGAGCAGTACTTC.

The J gene is TRBJ1-2, the V gene TRBV5-6, with no clear D. The V gene's germline CDR1 is SGHDT and CDR2 YYEEEE. This CDR3 spans 16 amino acids. The V end lost 6 bases, the J end lost 0 bases, and 18 bases lay between the germline ends. In nucleotides, the CDR3 is TGTGCCAGCACCTTCTTCCGGTCACCAACTAACTATGGCTACACCTTC. It encodes CASTFFRSPTNYGYTF.

The chain links TRBV7-2 to TRBJ2-2, with 9 bases aligning to TRBD1. The CDR3 length is 14 residues. V shed 5 bases, J shed 6 bases, and the junction held 4 bases outside the gene matches. Germline V gene sequence: CDR1 SGHTA, CDR2 FQGNSA. CDR3 loop: CASSRQGEPGELFF. The CDR3 DNA is TGTGCCAGCAGCAGACAGGGGGAACCCGGGGAGCTGTTTTTT.

This rearrangement joins TRBV12-3 or TRBV12-4 to TRBJ1-6; D gene uncertain. The CDR3 has 13 amino acids. Trimming took off 3 bases at V and 7 bases at J, with 7 bases between the two ends. The CDR3 loop reads CASSFVRNSPLHF. CDR3 DNA: TGTGCCAGCAGTTTTGTCAGGAATTCACCCCTCCACTTT.

This chain links TRBV6-2 or TRBV6-3 with TRBJ2-3, with 9 nucleotides matching TRBD2. This CDR3 has 16 residues. V was clipped by 6 bases and J by 7 bases; unmatched bases: 14. Per germline, CDR1 MNHEY and CDR2 SVGEGT. The CDR3 DNA follows: TGTGCCAGCAGCCAGATTAGCGGGGGCCCTCCACATACGCAGTATTTT. Its translation is CASSQISGGPPHTQYF.

The chain links TRBV24-1 to TRBJ2-7, with D tentatively TRBD2 (5 bases). Germline CDR1 and CDR2: KGHDR and SFDVKD. The CDR3 has 17 amino acids. V was cut by 3 bases and J by 5 bases, with 22 bases left in between. CDR3 sequence reads: CATSDPRTRTGTDEQYF. The CDR3 DNA follows: TGTGCCACCAGTGATCCGCGGACCCGGACGGGAACCGACGAGCAGTACTTC.

The gene calls are TRBV11-3 and TRBJ2-3; the match to TRBD2 covers 8 bases. From germline, CDR1 is SGHNT and CDR2 YENEEA. This CDR3 comprises 14 residues. Trimming removed 5 bases from V and 5 bases from J; junction bases left unmatched: 6. The CDR3 region is CASSPGGPQDTQYF. The CDR3 region has the DNA TGTGCCAGCAGCCCGGGGGGGCCCCAAGATACGCAGTATTTT.

The chain couples TRBV2 to TRBJ1-5; 8 positions agree with TRBD1. This CDR3 is 15 amino acids long. Germline-derived CDR1 and CDR2 are SNHLY and FYNNEI. V was pared by 6 bases and J by 4 bases, with 8 bases of the junction left unmatched. The CDR3 sequence is CASRADRGRNQPQHF. CDR3 sequence (DNA): TGTGCCAGCAGAGCAGACAGGGGTCGGAATCAGCCCCAGCATTTT.

The chain is built from TRBV5-5 and TRBJ1-5; D gene unclear. CDR1 is SGHKS and CDR2 is YYEKEE in the germline V gene (reference sequence). The ends were cut back, 5 bases at V and 4 bases at J, with 13 bases in the middle. The CDR3 is made up of 14 amino acids. The CDR3, as DNA: TGTGCCAGCAGTCCCGGGAACACTAATCAGCCCCAGCATTTT. Translated, it gives CASSPGNTNQPQHF. Together with reference TRBV5-5 and TRBJ1-5, the CDR3 gives the full variable domain: DAGVTQSPTHLIKTRGQQVTLRCSPISGHKSVSWYQQVLGQGPQFIFQYYEKEERGRGNFPDRFSARQFPNYSSELNVNALLLGDSALYLCASSPGNTNQPQHFGDGTRLSIL.

The chain recombines TRBV5-5 with TRBJ1-5, with D unresolved. Deletions cut 4 bases from V and 5 bases from J, with 19 bases between. The CDR3 extends over 16 amino acids. The germline gives CDR1 SGHKS, CDR2 YYEKEE (reference sequence). CDR3: CASSVTMADNYQPQHF. In DNA, the CDR3 is TGTGCCAGCAGCGTAACTATGGCCGATAACTATCAGCCCCAGCATTTT.

This clone was detected only a few times. The V gene is TRBV2, the J gene TRBJ1-1; D is unclear. The V gene's germline CDR1 is SNHLY and CDR2 FYNNEI. The CDR3 is 13 amino acids. Trimming stripped 7 bases from V and 8 bases from J, with 17 bases between. CDR3 sequence: CASMATRHAEAFF. CDR3 DNA sequence: TGTGCCAGCATGGCGACACGGCACGCGGAAGCTTTCTTT. The entire variable domain, with the rest obtained from reference TRBV2 and TRBJ1-1, is as follows: EPEVTQTPSHQVTQMGQEVILRCVPISNHLYFYWYRQILGQKVEFLVSFYNNEISEKSEIFDDQFSVERPDGSNFTLKIRSTKLEDSAMYFCASMATRHAEAFFGQGTRLTVV.

V is TRBV12-3 or TRBV12-4 and J is TRBJ1-2; the D gene is possibly TRBD1 (5 bases). CDR3 length: 13 amino acids. The V end was cut by 6 bases, the J end by 4 bases, with 12 bases between. DNA for the CDR3: TGTGCCAGCAGCCGGGACTTAAGCTATGGCTACACCTTC. It specifies CASSRDLSYGYTF.

V usage is TRBV24-1 and J usage is TRBJ1-1; 7 bases align to TRBD1. This CDR3 is built from 15 residues. V gave up 4 bases and J gave up 4 bases; unmatched junction bases: 8. The germline V gene has CDR1 KGHDR and CDR2 SFDVKD. CDR3 region: CATSESTGAVTEAFF. Written as DNA, the CDR3 is TGTGCCACCAGTGAAAGCACAGGGGCCGTCACTGAAGCTTTCTTT.

V usage is TRBV5-1 and J usage is TRBJ2-1; 8 bases match TRBD2. V gave up 4 bases and J gave up 4 bases; unmatched junction bases: 10. This CDR3 has 16 amino acids. Germline V CDR1 and CDR2: SGHRS, YFSETQ. CDR3 protein: CASSPTVSGGYNEQFF. CDR3 DNA: TGCGCCAGCAGCCCCACAGTCAGCGGGGGTTACAATGAGCAGTTCTTC.

This chain links TRBV19 with TRBJ2-2, with TRBD1 as a possible D gene (5 bases). Trimming shortened V by 4 bases and J by 0 bases, and 18 bases separated the two germline ends. CDR1 LNHDA and CDR2 SQIVND come from the germline V gene (reference sequence). The CDR3 runs 18 residues. The CDR3 region is CASSKQVRRGTNTGELFF. For the CDR3, the DNA is TGTGCCAGTAGTAAACAGGTACGAAGGGGTACGAACACCGGGGAGCTGTTTTTT.

The chain combines TRBV5-8 with TRBJ1-1, with 9 positions matching TRBD1. The CDR3 spans 14 residues. CDR1 and CDR2 from the germline V gene are SGHTS and YDEGEE. The V segment lost 5 bases and the J segment 3 bases; nucleotides outside the gene matches: 5. The CDR3 nucleotides are TGTGCCAGCAGGGGCCGGGACAGGGACACTGAAGCTTTCTTT. Translated, it gives CASRGRDRDTEAFF.

A single count supports this clone. The V and J genes are TRBV7-9 and TRBJ2-7; D might be TRBD1 (5 bases). V was trimmed by 5 bases and J by 3 bases, leaving 14 bases between them. CDR3 length: 14 residues. Germline values: CDR1 SEHNR, CDR2 FQNEAQ (reference sequence). In DNA form, the CDR3 reads TGTGCCAGCAGCCTAACCATAGACAGCTACGAGCAGTACTTC. It yields the protein CASSLTIDSYEQYF.